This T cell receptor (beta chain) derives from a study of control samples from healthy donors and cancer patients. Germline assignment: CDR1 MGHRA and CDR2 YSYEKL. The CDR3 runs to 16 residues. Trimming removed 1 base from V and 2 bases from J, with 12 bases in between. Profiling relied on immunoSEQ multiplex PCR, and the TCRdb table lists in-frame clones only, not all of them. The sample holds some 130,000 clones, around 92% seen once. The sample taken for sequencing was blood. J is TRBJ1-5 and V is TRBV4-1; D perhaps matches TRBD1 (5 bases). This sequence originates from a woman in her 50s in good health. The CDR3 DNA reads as TGCGCCAGCAGCCAAGGCGGGGGAGGGGGCAATCAGCCCCAGCATTTT. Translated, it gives CASSQGGGGGNQPQHF.